This T cell receptor (beta chain) was sequenced in a study of T cell changes during pregnancy in multiple sclerosis. Some clones are missing from TCRdb's copy, which holds only in-frame ones; the method was immunoSEQ multiplex PCR. The repertoire holds tens of thousands of clones, with around 94% as singletons. The specimen was peripheral blood, collected in the third trimester of pregnancy. This clonotype originated in a female donor with multiple sclerosis, enrolled in a pregnancy study.

CDR3 residues: CASSAQGGEKLFF. The CDR3 nucleotides read TGTGCCAGCAGTGCGCAGGGTGGGGAAAAACTGTTTTTT. V usage is TRBV6-4 and J usage is TRBJ1-4; TRBD1 is a possible D gene (5 bases). V lost 4 bases and J lost 8, with 11 bases in between. Germline loops: CDR1 MRHNA, CDR2 SNTAGT. This CDR3 is built from 13 residues.